A single sample is the source of the 24 T cell receptor beta chains below, sequenced in a study of control samples from healthy donors and cancer patients. Some clones are missing from TCRdb's copy, which holds only in-frame ones; the method was immunoSEQ multiplex PCR. The sample lists roughly 41,000 clones, about 94% occurring once. The sequenced sample consisted of blood. All receptors come from a man aged 55 to 70 in good health.

The chain employs TRBV21-1 and TRBJ2-7; the listed D gene, TRBD2, was not tested against the DNA. TRBV21-1 is noted as a pseudogene. The CDR3 consists of 13 residues. The CDR3 is CASSRGCGNEQYF. In DNA, the CDR3 is TGTGCCAGCAGCCGTGGGTGCGGGAACGAGCAGTACTTC.

The J gene is TRBJ2-5, the V gene TRBV6-1; 11 positions agree with TRBD1. The CDR3 is 18 amino acids. Germline-derived CDR1 and CDR2 are MNHNS and SASEGT. The J segment lost 2 bases and the V segment lost 0 bases, leaving 8 bases of the junction unmatched. The CDR3 loop is CASSEARGTGGRQETQYF. The CDR3 DNA reads TGTGCCAGCAGTGAAGCGCGAGGGACAGGGGGTAGGCAAGAGACCCAGTACTTC.

The rearrangement joins TRBV19 to TRBJ2-4; D ambiguous. The CDR3 totals 15 residues. Trimming shortened V by 5 bases and J by 2 bases, and 13 bases separated the two germline ends. Per the germline V gene, CDR1 is LNHDA and CDR2 is SQIVND (reference sequence). CDR3 nucleotide sequence: TGTGCCAGTAGTTACGAGGTTACGACCAAAAACATTCAGTACTTC. Its protein is CASSYEVTTKNIQYF.

This sequence joins TRBV11-3 and TRBJ2-7, with 8 bases lining up with TRBD1. Germline loops: CDR1 SGHNT, CDR2 YENEEA. V shed 5 bases and J 1 base; nucleotides not matched to a gene: 7. This CDR3 spans 15 amino acids. CDR3 sequence: CASSQSGTGSYEQYF. The CDR3 bases are TGTGCCAGCAGCCAGTCTGGGACAGGTTCCTACGAGCAGTACTTC.

V gene TRBV5-6 combines with J gene TRBJ1-5; perhaps TRBD1 as D (6 bases). The CDR3 runs 14 residues. Germline values: CDR1 SGHDT, CDR2 YYEEEE. Trimming pared 0 bases from V and 4 bases from J, leaving 8 bases between. In nucleotides, the CDR3 is TGTGCCAGCAGCTTGGTAGGGGGGAATCAGCCCCAGCATTTT. Residues: CASSLVGGNQPQHF.

The rearrangement links TRBV4-1 to TRBJ1-5, with 8 bases identical to TRBD1. CDR1 MGHRA and CDR2 YSYEKL come from the germline V gene. After removal of 3 bases from V and 5 bases from J, the junction contained 9 bases not matched to a gene. This CDR3 comprises 16 residues. CDR3 loop: CASSHRDRGIDQPQHF. The CDR3 bases are TGCGCCAGCAGCCACCGAGACAGGGGAATCGATCAGCCCCAGCATTTT.

CDR3 nucleotide sequence: TGTGCCAGCAGTGAATTTGGGATGGACAATCAGCCCCAGCATTTT. Translating it yields CASSEFGMDNQPQHF. The chain is built from TRBV2 and TRBJ1-5; D gene unclear. V was pared by 2 bases and J by 3 bases, with 11 bases between. The CDR3 is made up of 15 amino acids. CDR1 and CDR2 (germline): SNHLY, FYNNEI.

V usage is TRBV4-1 and J usage is TRBJ2-7, with D unresolved. The CDR3 loop spans 13 amino acids. Germline V gene lookup returns CDR1 MGHRA and CDR2 YSYEKL. The ends were cut back, 6 bases at V and 2 bases at J, with 11 bases in the middle. For the CDR3, the DNA is TGCGCCAGCAGTCCCGGCTACCCCTACGAGCAGTACTTC. This gives the protein CASSPGYPYEQYF.

J is TRBJ2-2 and V is TRBV19; TRBD1 is a possible D gene (6 bases). CDR3 length: 18 amino acids. Trimming shortened V by 9 bases and J by 0 bases, and 23 bases separated the two germline ends. Germline values: CDR1 LNHDA, CDR2 SQIVND (reference sequence). CDR3 sequence: CASSQDPAGAANTGELFF. As DNA, the CDR3 is TGTGCCAGCTCGCAGGATCCAGCAGGGGCGGCGAACACCGGGGAGCTGTTTTTT.

The V gene is TRBV6-6, the J gene TRBJ2-3; 9 bases align to TRBD2. The germline CDR1 and CDR2 sequences are MNHNY and SVGAGI (reference sequence). The CDR3 length is 15 residues. V lost 6 bases to trimming and J lost 6 bases; unmatched junction nucleotides: 10. CDR3 bases: TGTGCCAGCAGCCCCGTAGCGGGAGCGGGGGATACGCAGTATTTT. Encoded protein: CASSPVAGAGDTQYF.

The chain joins TRBV10-3 to TRBJ1-1; D might be TRBD1 (5 bases). V was trimmed by 7 bases and J by 7 bases, leaving 13 bases between them. The germline V gene has CDR1 ENHRY and CDR2 SYGVKD. CDR3 size: 12 residues. In DNA, the CDR3 is TGTGCCATCATAAGGCAGGGAGGTGAAGCTTTCTTT. Protein product: CAIIRQGGEAFF.

The chain carries TRBV12-3 or TRBV12-4 and TRBJ2-2; possible D gene TRBD2, 5 bases. The V and J ends lost 10 bases and 6 bases respectively, with 12 bases between them. The CDR3 is 12 amino acids. Here the CDR3 reads CATGLSAGELFF. The CDR3 DNA follows: TGTGCCACTGGTCTTAGCGCCGGGGAGCTGTTTTTT.

The chain carries TRBV28 and TRBJ2-7; 8 positions agree with TRBD2. Germline V gene sequence: CDR1 MDHEN, CDR2 SYDVKM. The CDR3 loop spans 15 amino acids. Trimming cost V 5 bases and J 4 bases; bases outside gene matches: 10. The CDR3 coding sequence is TGTGCCAGCAGTGGCCAAGCGGGAGCGTGGTACGAGCAGTACTTC. It is translated as CASSGQAGAWYEQYF. Full variable domain (missing parts from reference TRBV28 and TRBJ2-7): DVKVTQSSRYLVKRTGEKVFLECVQDMDHENMFWYRQDPGLGLRLIYFSYDVKMKEKGDIPEGYSVSREKKERFSLILESASTNQTSMYLCASSGQAGAWYEQYFGPGTRLTVT.

CDR3 region: CASSPKGGTQETQYF. The DNA for the CDR3 is TGTGCCAGCTCACCAAAGGGGGGAACCCAAGAGACCCAGTACTTC. The rearrangement uses TRBV18 and TRBJ2-5; D may correspond to TRBD1 or TRBD2 (6 bases each). Trimming took 2 bases from V and 1 from J, leaving 11 bases between them. Germline loops: CDR1 KGHSH, CDR2 LQKENI. The CDR3 consists of 15 residues.

The J gene is TRBJ1-2, the V gene TRBV24-1, with TRBD1 matching 7 bases. Germline V lookup: CDR1 KGHDR, CDR2 SFDVKD. This CDR3 is 16 amino acids long. Trimming cost V 2 bases and J 7 bases; bases outside gene matches: 12. CDR3 amino acids: CATSDSRQGSRSGYTF. DNA for the CDR3: TGTGCCACCAGTGATTCACGACAGGGTAGTAGGAGTGGCTACACCTTC.

Comments on this clone: A read error may account for a junction end that differs from germline. The CDR3 loop is CASSRGQGAGEQYF. The CDR3 nucleotides are TGTGCTAGCAGCCGGGGACAGGGGGCTGGCGAGCAGTACTTC. The chain employs TRBV7-7 and TRBJ2-7, with TRBD1 identical over 12 bases. The CDR3 runs 14 residues. Germline loops: CDR1 SSHAT, CDR2 FNYEAQ (reference sequence). The whole variable domain, remainder taken from reference TRBV7-7 and TRBJ2-7, is GAGVSQSPRYKVTKRGQDVTLRCDPISSHATLYWYQQALGQGPEFLTYFNYEAQPDKSGLPSDRFSAERPEGSISTLTIQRTEQRDSAMYRCASSRGQGAGEQYFGPGTRLTVT.

The chain has TRBV19 and TRBJ2-5; TRBD1 matches 8 bases. CDR3 length: 14 residues. J gave up 1 base and V 5 bases, and 3 bases lay outside the gene matches. Germline V gene sequence: CDR1 LNHDA, CDR2 SQIVND (reference sequence). CDR3 nucleotides: TGTGCCAGTAGTGACAGGGGCCCCCAAGAGACCCAGTACTTC. This encodes CASSDRGPQETQYF.

The gene calls are TRBV27 and TRBJ2-7, with 8 bases matching TRBD2. The CDR3 is 14 amino acids. The J segment lost 6 bases and the V segment lost 1 base, leaving 5 bases of the junction unmatched. Germline values: CDR1 MNHEY, CDR2 SMNVEV (reference sequence). In DNA form, the CDR3 reads TGTGCCAGCAGTTTATACGGGAGGGAGGGCGAGCAGTACTTC. It translates to CASSLYGREGEQYF.

The chain couples TRBV7-9 to TRBJ2-7; the D gene could be TRBD1 or TRBD2 (5 bases each). The CDR3 is made up of 16 amino acids. The V gene lost 1 base and the J gene lost 4 bases, with 17 bases spanning the gap. The germline CDR1 and CDR2 sequences are SEHNR and FQNEAQ (reference sequence). CDR3 loop: CASSLVGAGGFYEQYF. The CDR3 DNA follows: TGTGCCAGCAGCTTAGTTGGGGCCGGCGGGTTTTACGAGCAGTACTTC.

V and J are TRBV2 and TRBJ2-6, with a possible D match to TRBD1 (5 bases). Trimming removed 4 bases from V and 2 bases from J, with 9 bases in between. This CDR3 has 15 amino acids. Per the germline V gene, CDR1 is SNHLY and CDR2 is FYNNEI. The CDR3 DNA reads as TGTGCCAGCAGTGGGGAAGGGGCTGGGGCCAACGTCCTGACTTTC. It encodes CASSGEGAGANVLTF.

In DNA form, the CDR3 reads TGTGCCAGTAGTCAGGGCGGGAATCAGCCCCAGCATTTT. It encodes CASSQGGNQPQHF. The chain carries TRBV19 and TRBJ1-5; maybe TRBD1 (5 bases). Germline loops: CDR1 LNHDA, CDR2 SQIVND (reference sequence). CDR3 size: 13 residues. Trimming took off 5 bases at V and 4 bases at J, with 9 bases between the two ends.

V gene TRBV5-1 combines with J gene TRBJ2-7; D is undetermined. Germline assignment: CDR1 SGHRS and CDR2 YFSETQ. The CDR3 consists of 14 residues. Between the trimmed V and J ends, which lost 0 bases and 2 bases, there was a span of 9 bases. The CDR3 nucleotides read TGCGCCAGCAGCTTGGTGTCCAGGACCTACGAGCAGTACTTC. Translation gives CASSLVSRTYEQYF.

The chain employs TRBV6-5 and TRBJ1-1; the match to TRBD1 covers 7 bases. V was pared by 4 bases and J by 3 bases, with 8 bases of the junction left unmatched. The CDR3 spans 15 residues. Germline lookup yields CDR1 MNHEY and CDR2 SVGAGI. The CDR3 sequence is CASSSILQGDTEAFF. The CDR3 DNA sequence: TGTGCCAGCAGTTCGATACTTCAGGGGGACACTGAAGCTTTCTTT.

J is TRBJ1-2 and V is TRBV4-1; D is uncertain. Germline values: CDR1 MGHRA, CDR2 YSYEKL. V was shortened by 0 bases and J by 8 bases, with 7 bases between the two germline ends. The CDR3 covers 12 residues. CDR3 coding DNA: TGCGCCAGCAGCCAAGATATAGGAGGCTACACCTTC. It codes for CASSQDIGGYTF.